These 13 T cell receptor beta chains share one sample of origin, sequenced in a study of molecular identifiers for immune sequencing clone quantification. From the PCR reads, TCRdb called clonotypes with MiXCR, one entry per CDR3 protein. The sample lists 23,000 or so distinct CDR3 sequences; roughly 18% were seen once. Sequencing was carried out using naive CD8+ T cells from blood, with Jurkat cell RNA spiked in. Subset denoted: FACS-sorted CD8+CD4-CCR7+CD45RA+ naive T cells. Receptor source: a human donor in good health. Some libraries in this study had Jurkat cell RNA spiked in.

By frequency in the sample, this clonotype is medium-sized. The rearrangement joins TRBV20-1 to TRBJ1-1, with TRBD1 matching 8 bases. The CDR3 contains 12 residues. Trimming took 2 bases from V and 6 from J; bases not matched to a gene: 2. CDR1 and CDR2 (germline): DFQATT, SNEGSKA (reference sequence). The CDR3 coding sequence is TGCAGTGCTAGACAGGGGGCGTCTGAAGCTTTCTTT. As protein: CSARQGASEAFF.

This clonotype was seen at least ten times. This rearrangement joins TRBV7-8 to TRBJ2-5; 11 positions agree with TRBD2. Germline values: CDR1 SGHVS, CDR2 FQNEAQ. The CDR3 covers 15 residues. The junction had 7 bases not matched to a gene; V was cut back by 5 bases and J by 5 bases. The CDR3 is CASSPQASGGETQYF. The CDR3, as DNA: TGTGCCAGCAGCCCTCAAGCTAGCGGGGGGGAGACCCAGTACTTC.

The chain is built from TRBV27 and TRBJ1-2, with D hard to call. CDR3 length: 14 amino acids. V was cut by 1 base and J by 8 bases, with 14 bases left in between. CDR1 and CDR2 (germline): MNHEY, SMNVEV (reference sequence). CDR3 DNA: TGTGCCAGCAGTTTATTACCCAATGAGATCGGCTACACCTTC. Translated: CASSLLPNEIGYTF.

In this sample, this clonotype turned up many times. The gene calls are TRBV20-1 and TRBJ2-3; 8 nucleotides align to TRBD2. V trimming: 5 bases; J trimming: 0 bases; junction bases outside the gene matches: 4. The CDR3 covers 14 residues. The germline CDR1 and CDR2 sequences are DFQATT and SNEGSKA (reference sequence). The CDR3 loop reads CSAFKRGSTDTQYF. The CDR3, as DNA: TGCAGTGCTTTTAAGCGGGGGAGCACAGATACGCAGTATTTT.

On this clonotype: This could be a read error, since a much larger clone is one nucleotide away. CDR3 in DNA: TGTGCCAGCGGTTACCCACTTGTAGGGGCTACAGATACGCAGTATTTT. It codes for CASGYPLVGATDTQYF. J is TRBJ2-3 and V is TRBV6-2 or TRBV6-3; perhaps TRBD1 as D (5 bases). This CDR3 is 16 amino acids long. Germline V CDR1 and CDR2: MNHEY, SVGEGT.

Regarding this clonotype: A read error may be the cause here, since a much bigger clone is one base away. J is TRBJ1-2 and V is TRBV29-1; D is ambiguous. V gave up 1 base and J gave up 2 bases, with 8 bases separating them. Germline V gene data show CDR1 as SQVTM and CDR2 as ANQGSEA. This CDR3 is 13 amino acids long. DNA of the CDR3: TGCAGCGTTGAAGGCCACCAAAACTATGGCTACACCTTC. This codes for CSVEGHQNYGYTF. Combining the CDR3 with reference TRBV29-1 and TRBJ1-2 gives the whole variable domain SAVISQKPSRDICQRGTSLTIQCQVDSQVTMMFWYRQQPGQSLTLIATANQGSEATYESGFVIDKFPISRPNLTFSTLTVSNMSPEDSSIYLCSVEGHQNYGYTFGSGTRLTVV.

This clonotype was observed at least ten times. The CDR3 loop reads CASSLTIDDHTTDFTNYGYTF. CDR3 sequence (DNA): TGTGCCAGCAGCCTTACAATAGATGATCATACCACAGACTTTACCAACTATGGCTACACCTTC. The gene calls are TRBV6-6 and TRBJ1-2; D unresolved. Trimming shortened V by 6 bases and J by 2 bases, and 34 bases separated the two germline ends. The CDR3 runs to 21 residues. The germline gives CDR1 MNHNY, CDR2 SVGAGI (reference sequence).

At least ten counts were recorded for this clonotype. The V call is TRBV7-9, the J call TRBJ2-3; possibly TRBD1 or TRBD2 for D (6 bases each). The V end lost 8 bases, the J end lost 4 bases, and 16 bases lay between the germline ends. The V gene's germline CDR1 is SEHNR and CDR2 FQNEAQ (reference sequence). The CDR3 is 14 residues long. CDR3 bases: TGTGCCAGCCGGAGGGGGGATTCCGCAGATACGCAGTATTTT. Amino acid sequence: CASRRGDSADTQYF.

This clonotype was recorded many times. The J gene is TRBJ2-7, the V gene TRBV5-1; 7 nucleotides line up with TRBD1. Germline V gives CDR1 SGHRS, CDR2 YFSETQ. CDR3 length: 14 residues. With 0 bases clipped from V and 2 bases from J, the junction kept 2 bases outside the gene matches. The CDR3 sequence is CASSLEQGPYEQYF. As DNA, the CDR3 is TGCGCCAGCAGCTTGGAACAGGGGCCCTACGAGCAGTACTTC. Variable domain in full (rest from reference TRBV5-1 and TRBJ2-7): KAGVTQTPRYLIKTRGQQVTLSCSPISGHRSVSWYQQTPGQGLQFLFEYFSETQRNKGNFPGRFSGRQFSNSRSEMNVSTLELGDSALYLCASSLEQGPYEQYFGPGTRLTVT.

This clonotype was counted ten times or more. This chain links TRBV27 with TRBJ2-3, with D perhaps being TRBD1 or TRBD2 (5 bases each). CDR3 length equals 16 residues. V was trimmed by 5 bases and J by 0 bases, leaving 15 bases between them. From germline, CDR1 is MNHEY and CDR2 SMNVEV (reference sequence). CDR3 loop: CASSTWDGPSTDTQYF. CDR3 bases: TGTGCCAGCAGTACATGGGACGGTCCTAGCACAGATACGCAGTATTTT.

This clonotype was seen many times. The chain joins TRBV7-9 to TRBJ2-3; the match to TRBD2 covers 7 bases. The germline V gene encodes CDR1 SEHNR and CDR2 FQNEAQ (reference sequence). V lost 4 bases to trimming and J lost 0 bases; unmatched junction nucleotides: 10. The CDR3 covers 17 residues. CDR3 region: CASSSSWGGISTDTQYF. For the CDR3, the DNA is TGTGCCAGCAGCTCCTCATGGGGAGGGATTAGCACAGATACGCAGTATTTT. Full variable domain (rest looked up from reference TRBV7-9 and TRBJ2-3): DTGVSQNPRHKITKRGQNVTFRCDPISEHNRLYWYRQTLGQGPEFLTYFQNEAQLEKSRLLSDRFSAERPKGSFSTLEIQRTEQGDSAMYLCASSSSWGGISTDTQYFGPGTRLTVL.

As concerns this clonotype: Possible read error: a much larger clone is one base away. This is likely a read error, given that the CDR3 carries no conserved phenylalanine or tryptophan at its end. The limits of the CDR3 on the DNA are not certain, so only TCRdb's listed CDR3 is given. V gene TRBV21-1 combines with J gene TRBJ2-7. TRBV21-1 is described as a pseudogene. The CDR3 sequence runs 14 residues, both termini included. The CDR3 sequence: CASSNPGISYEQYY.

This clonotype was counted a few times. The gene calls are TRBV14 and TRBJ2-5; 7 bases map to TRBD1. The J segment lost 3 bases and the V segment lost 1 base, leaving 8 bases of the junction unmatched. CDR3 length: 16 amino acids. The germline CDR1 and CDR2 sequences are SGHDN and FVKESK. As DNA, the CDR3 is TGTGCCAGCAGCCAAGTGGTAGTAGGGGGCAAAGAGACCCAGTACTTC. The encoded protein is CASSQVVVGGKETQYF.